Reported below is one TCR beta chain. The target of this receptor is not known. Base qualities are not recorded, but no much larger clone differs from it by a single base. The CDR3 spans 15 residues, from the cysteine through the phenylalanine. Only the CDR3 region is kept as DNA, spanning 45 bases read in frame from base 1. Clipping removes 7 bases from V and 3 bases from J, with 4 as the unmatched junction base count. CDR1 and CDR2, per the germline V gene, are KGHDR and SFDVKD. The data are from a study of blood T cells in healthy people across ages (dated by TCRdb to the mid-2010s). Turning to the overall study: Template switching captured roughly one uniquely barcoded TCR beta cDNA molecule per two T cells in model experiments. The study measured age-related changes in TCR beta repertoire diversity using deep sequencing normalized with unique cDNA molecular identifiers. To avoid experimental bias, donors of different ages were spread randomly across the sequencing lanes. For two donors (one aged 18 to 30 and one aged 80 or older), the study analyzed two additional independent replicas of 1 million unique cDNA reads from the same blood draw. Donors were grouped into four age groups: young (average roughly 17 years), middle-aged (39), aged (over 55) and long-lived (82).

Receptors were amplified or captured by 5' RACE. For sequencing, an Illumina HiSeq 2500 was employed. A second PCR of about 6 to 11 cycles was run with a J-beta primer mix and a sample-barcoded 5' primer. A template-switch 5' adaptor carrying 12 random nucleotides introduced a unique molecular identifier onto each TCR beta cDNA molecule. Each sample yielded at least 3 million CDR3-containing paired-end reads. The Mint cDNA synthesis kit, primed by a TRBC-specific oligonucleotide, was used to synthesize first-strand cDNA from all RNA. After uracil-DNA glycosylase treatment, a first 18-cycle PCR used universal primers M1SS and BC2_uni_R on all cDNA. Processing in the source paper ran as follows. For normalization, 1 million high-quality reads were randomly selected from each sample, with every read carrying a distinct molecular identifier. Instead of being binned into consensus sequences, reads that shared molecular identifiers were thrown out. MiTCR, run with a Q25 quality threshold and the strictest error-elimination algorithm, handled CDR3 identification, clonotype clustering and error correction. A nonparametric unseen species model with Euler transformation was used to estimate a lower bound on total TCR beta diversity. TCRdb applied fastp at Q25 and MiXCR to the public reads, then kept only in-frame beta chains. Rows matching on CDR3 protein sequence are summarized as one entry with the most common DNA and genes. These V and J calls derive from TCRdb rather than the authors' analysis. In this sample the table shows about 1,500,000 distinct CDR3 sequences, 42% of which occur a single time. Together, the top ten hold roughly 7.7% of the sample.

The donors were roughly 40 Caucasian individuals from Russia, aged roughly 6 to 95 years, who were systemically healthy. Each donor gave 8 to 10 milliliters of peripheral blood, drawn into EDTA-treated Vacutainer tubes. Ficoll-Paque density-gradient centrifugation was used to isolate PBMCs, with at least 7 million obtained per sample. Total RNA, at least 6 micrograms per sample, was extracted from PBMCs with Trizol reagent. Naive CD45RAhigh/CD27high T cell percentages were measured by flow cytometry on a PBMC aliquot from every donor. General conclusions and limits of the study: Because profiling used bulk unsorted PBMCs, naive and antigen-experienced compartments could not be compared conclusively. The long-lived group showed more naive CD4+ T cells, fewer expanded clones and increased TCR diversity than the aged group, suggesting age selection. Because donor CMV infection status was unknown, age-related changes in expanded clonotypes were potentially confounded. Observed TCR beta diversity correlated strongly with the percentage of naive T cells measured by flow cytometry. As age increased, observed TCR beta diversity per million T cells dropped in a roughly linear way, and a significant reduction was already evident by age around 41. Estimates of total diversity from one million sequenced T cells were regarded as lower bounds and underestimates.

Recombination linked TRBV24-1 to TRBJ2-1; TRBD1 matches 11 bases in the middle. Sequencing used blood. This TCR derives from a woman between 18 and 30 years old in good health. CDR3 sequence: CATSPGQGVYNEQFF. The nucleotide sequence reads as follows: TGTGCCACCAGCCCGGGACAGGGGGTCTACAATGAGCAGTTCTTC.